The T cell receptor beta chain described here comes from a study of PD-1 blockade in classical Hodgkin lymphoma (dated by TCRdb to between 2020 and 2021). Study-level background: Nivolumab dosing was 3 mg/kg intravenously every 2 weeks, continuing until either disease progression or unacceptable toxicity. The study used TCR beta sequencing and CyTOF to define a peripheral blood immune signature of response to PD-1 blockade in classical Hodgkin lymphoma.

What the work shows at the level of the full study, not this receptor alone: Trial patients with a complete response had baseline diversity similar to that of newly diagnosed patients, while partial responders and progressors had significantly lower diversity. The study covered only a single clinical trial cohort, and the causes of the repertoire differences, possibly disease activity or prior therapy, were still not defined. Baseline TCR diversity was reported as lower in newly diagnosed patients than in healthy donors, and lower still in relapsed/refractory patients. A significant rise by C4D1 was seen in CD4+ but not CD8+ TCR diversity (p=0.0027 vs p=0.16), with the rise being most apparent in complete responders (p=0.02). Lower diversity was observed in patients in whom nivolumab was started less than 1 year after ASCT, and these patients were excluded from later analyses so that confounding by immune reconstitution would be avoided.

This clone was counted once. No antigen is known for it. Within one base of it there is no much larger clone, and no base qualities were kept. The Qiagen DNeasy kit was used to extract genomic DNA from unsorted PBMCs and from the negatively selected CD4+ and CD8+ fractions. Using primers that anneal to V and J segments, immunoSEQ multiplex PCR amplified the TCR beta CDR3 regions. Amplification bias was minimized using a synthetic immune receptor repertoire, and residual bias was removed computationally after sequencing. The study's own analysis went as follows. Repertoire diversity was quantified as the Shannon entropy index using custom Python scripts. Unsorted, CD4+ and CD8+ repertoires were analyzed separately, except for combined analyses in which CD4+ and CD8+ sequences were merged in silico. A clone was considered expanded if an increase in frequency of at least 2-fold after treatment relative to C1D1 was found, and a pseudocount of 0.5 was applied to clones undetected at baseline. Clones with 0 or 1 copy at C1D1 were classified as singleton clones, and clones with 2 or more copies were classified as non-singleton clones. Clones expanded in unsorted samples were labelled as CD4+, CD8+ or unknown by matching protein sequences in sorted samples from the same patient. Wilcoxon tests on paired samples were used to test diversity changes from C1D1 to C4D1. The source is immuneACCESS, and TCRdb retained only in-frame sequences with V and J called. Part of the clones is not carried over; for the studies checked, unresolved V genes explain less than half of this, and the remainder is unexplained. V and J calls and clone size come straight from that table; D and trimming were deduced from the DNA. This sample lists about 40,000 clones; around four fifths were detected once. The top ten constitute over 10% of the sample.

The time point label, read with the paper, signifies: cycle 1 day 1 (C1D1), immediately before nivolumab initiation. All trial patients had relapsed after autologous stem cell transplantation, with cohorts A, B and C differing in prior brentuximab vedotin exposure. The trial cohort comprised more than 55 patients with relapsed/refractory classical Hodgkin lymphoma whose best overall responses were complete response, partial response or progressive disease. In the multi-cohort phase II CheckMate 205 trial, trial patients received single-agent nivolumab. An independent review committee assessed best overall response using the 2007 International Working Group response criteria. Trial PBMCs were collected immediately before nivolumab initiation (C1D1) and during therapy at cycle 2 day 1 and cycle 4 day 1. Peripheral blood was collected in 8 mL Vacutainer Cell Preparation Tubes, from which PBMCs were isolated by centrifugation and then cryopreserved.

The clonotype originates from a human donor with classical Hodgkin lymphoma. Material: peripheral blood mononuclear cells (PBMCs), obtained at baseline.

The CDR3 region has the sequence CASSWYRTGANYGYTF. The sequenced DNA is TGTGCCAGCAGCTGGTACAGGACAGGGGCTAACTATGGCTACACCTTC. This receptor chain uses TRBV7-1 and TRBJ1-2; 9 middle bases align to TRBD1. TRBV7-1 is designated an ORF whose function remains uncertain. Trimming leaves V shorter by 4 bases and J shorter by 0 bases, with the junction holding 6 bases beyond the gene matches. Reading from cysteine to phenylalanine, the CDR3 counts 16 amino acids. Kept here is only the CDR3 DNA, which spans 48 bases and is read in frame from base 1.